This TCR beta chain originates from a study of blood T cell repertoires in COVID-19. TCRdb's table, derived via immunoSEQ multiplex PCR, lists solely in-frame clones and lacks some. The sample includes about 120,000 clones, about 78% of them seen just once. This clone has a single count. In germline, CDR1 is SGHDN, CDR2 FVKESK. V was pared by 5 bases and J by 2 bases, with 9 bases between. The CDR3 spans 14 residues. This sequence originates from a man in his sixties or seventies with acute or convalescent COVID-19. The sequenced material came from peripheral blood. The rearrangement joins TRBV14 to TRBJ2-2; a possible D gene is TRBD2 (6 bases). The CDR3 loop reads CASSRDFNTGELFF. The DNA for the CDR3 is TGTGCCAGCAGCAGGGACTTTAACACCGGGGAGCTGTTTTTT.